The following is a T cell receptor (beta chain) sequence with its context. The antigen is undetermined. The data are from a study of regulatory T cells in long-lasting Graves disease. General study points: The study found persistent patients shared more public clonotypes (roughly 3,000) than new patients (about 880). Repertoires from persistent disease leaned toward TRBV28, TRBJ1-2 and TRBJ2-5.

The authors built TCR beta libraries using iRepertoire HTBI primers and Arm-PCR of CDR3 regions. In TCRdb, the multiplex PCR reads were re-called with MiXCR into one record per CDR3 protein. This sample has more than 400,000 distinct CDR3 sequences, with 15% to 20% found just once. Time point given: newly diagnosed GD, antithyroid drugs for less than 3 months. After RNA was extracted from PBMCs, the TCR library was made from it. As collected, the peripheral blood samples measured roughly 8.6 milliliters each and went into EDTA tubes. The V gene's germline CDR1 is LNHDA and CDR2 SQIVND (reference sequence). The ends lost 4 bases at V and 5 bases at J; junction bases unmatched: 2. This CDR3 is built from 13 residues. The sample was also linked to a second study, of T cells in Graves' hyperthyroidism and ophthalmopathy. Turning to that study: HTBI primers drove first-round RT-PCR of the TCR CDR3.

The specimen comprised peripheral blood mononuclear cells (PBMCs), sampled at new diagnosis, from a patient treated with antithyroid drugs. The source is a man between 40 and 49 years old with Graves disease. The J gene is TRBJ2-7, the V gene TRBV19; 10 bases are shared with TRBD2. The DNA of the CDR3 is TGTGCCAGTAGTACTAGCGGGAGCAACGAGCAGTACTTC. Its protein product is CASSTSGSNEQYF. The full variable domain, rest sourced from reference TRBV19 and TRBJ2-7, is DGGITQSPKYLFRKEGQNVTLSCEQNLNHDAMYWYRQDPGQGLRLIYYSQIVNDFQKGDIAEGYSVSREKKESFPLTVTSAQKNPTAFYLCASSTSGSNEQYFGPGTRLTVT.